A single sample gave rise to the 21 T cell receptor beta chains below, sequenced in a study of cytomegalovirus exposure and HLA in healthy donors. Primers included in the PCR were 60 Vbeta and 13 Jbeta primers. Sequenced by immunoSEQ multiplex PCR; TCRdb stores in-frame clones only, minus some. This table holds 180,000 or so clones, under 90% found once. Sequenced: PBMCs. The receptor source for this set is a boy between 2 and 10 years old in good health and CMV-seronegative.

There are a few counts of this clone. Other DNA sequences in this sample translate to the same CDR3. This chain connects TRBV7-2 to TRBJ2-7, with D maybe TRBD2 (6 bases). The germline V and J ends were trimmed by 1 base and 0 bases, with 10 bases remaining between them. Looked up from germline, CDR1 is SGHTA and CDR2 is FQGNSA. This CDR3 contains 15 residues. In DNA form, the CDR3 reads TGTGCCAGCAGCTTAGGCCCCGGGGGCTCCTACGAGCAGTACTTC. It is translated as CASSLGPGGSYEQYF.

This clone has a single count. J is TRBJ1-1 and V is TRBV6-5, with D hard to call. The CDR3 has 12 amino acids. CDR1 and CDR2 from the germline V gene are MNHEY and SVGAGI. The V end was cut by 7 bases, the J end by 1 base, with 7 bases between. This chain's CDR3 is CASKTGNTEAFF. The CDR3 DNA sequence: TGTGCCAGCAAGACGGGGAACACTGAAGCTTTCTTT.

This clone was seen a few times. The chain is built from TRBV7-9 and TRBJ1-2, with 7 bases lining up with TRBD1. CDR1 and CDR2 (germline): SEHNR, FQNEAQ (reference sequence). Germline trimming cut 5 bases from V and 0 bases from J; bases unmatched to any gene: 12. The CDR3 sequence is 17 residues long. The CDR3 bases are TGTGCCAGCAGCCCAAAACTGGACAGGAAAGCTAACTATGGCTACACCTTC. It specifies CASSPKLDRKANYGYTF.

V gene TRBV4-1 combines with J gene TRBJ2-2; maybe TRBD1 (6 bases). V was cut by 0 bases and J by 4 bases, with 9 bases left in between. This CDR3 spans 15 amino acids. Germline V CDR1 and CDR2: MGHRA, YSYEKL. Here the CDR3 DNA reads TGCGCCAGCAGCCAAGAGGTACAGGGCACCGGGGAGCTGTTTTTT. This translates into CASSQEVQGTGELFF.

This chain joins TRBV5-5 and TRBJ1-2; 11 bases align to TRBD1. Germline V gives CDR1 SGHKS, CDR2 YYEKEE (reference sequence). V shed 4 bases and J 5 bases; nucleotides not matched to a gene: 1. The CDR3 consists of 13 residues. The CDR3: CASSGDRGYGYTF. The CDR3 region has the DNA TGTGCCAGCAGCGGGGACAGGGGGTATGGCTACACCTTC.

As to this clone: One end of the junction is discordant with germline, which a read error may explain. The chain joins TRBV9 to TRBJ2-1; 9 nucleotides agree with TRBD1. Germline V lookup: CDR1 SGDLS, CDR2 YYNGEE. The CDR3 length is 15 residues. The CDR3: CASSVGTGVYSEQFF. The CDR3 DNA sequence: TGTGCCAGCAGCGTAGGGACAGGGGTTTACAGTGAGCAGTTCTTC.

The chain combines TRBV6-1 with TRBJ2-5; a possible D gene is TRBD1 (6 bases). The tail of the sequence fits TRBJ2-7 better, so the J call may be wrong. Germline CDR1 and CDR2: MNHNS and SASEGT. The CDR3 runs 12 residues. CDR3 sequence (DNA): TGTGCCAGCAGTGCGACAGGCTACGAGCAGTACTTC. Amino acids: CASSATGYEQYF.

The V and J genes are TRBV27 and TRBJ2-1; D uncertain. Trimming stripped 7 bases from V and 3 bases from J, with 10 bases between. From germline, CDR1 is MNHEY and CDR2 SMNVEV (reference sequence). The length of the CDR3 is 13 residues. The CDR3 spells CASMAVYYNEQFF. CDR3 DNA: TGTGCCAGCATGGCAGTTTACTACAATGAGCAGTTCTTC.

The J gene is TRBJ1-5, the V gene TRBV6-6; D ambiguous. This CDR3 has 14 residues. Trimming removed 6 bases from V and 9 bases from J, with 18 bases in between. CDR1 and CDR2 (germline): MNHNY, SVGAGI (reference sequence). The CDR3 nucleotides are TGTGCCAGCAGCCCCGGTGTTTCCCTGGTGCCCCAGCATTTT. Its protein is CASSPGVSLVPQHF.

The CDR3 DNA is TGTGCCATTACCGGGACAGTTGGAGATAGCAATCAGCCCCAGCATTTT. Amino acids: CAITGTVGDSNQPQHF. The gene calls are TRBV19 and TRBJ1-5, with 7 positions matching TRBD1. Looked up from germline, CDR1 is LNHDA and CDR2 is SQIVND (reference sequence). CDR3 size: 16 residues. With 10 bases clipped from V and 0 bases from J, the junction kept 12 bases outside the gene matches.

The CDR3 loop reads CASSPNDRGLGEQYF. For the CDR3, the DNA is TGTGCCAGCAGCCCGAACGACAGGGGATTGGGCGAGCAGTACTTC. The chain combines TRBV7-9 with TRBJ2-7, with 8 bases matching TRBD1. CDR1 SEHNR and CDR2 FQNEAQ come from the germline V gene (reference sequence). V lost 5 bases to trimming and J lost 6 bases; unmatched junction nucleotides: 12. This CDR3 is built from 15 residues.

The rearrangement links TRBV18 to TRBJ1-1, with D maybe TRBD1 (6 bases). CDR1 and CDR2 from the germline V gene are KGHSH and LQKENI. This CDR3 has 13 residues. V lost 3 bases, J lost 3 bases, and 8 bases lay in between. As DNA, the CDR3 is TGTGCCAGCTCACCGGGGGCCCACACTGAAGCTTTCTTT. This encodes CASSPGAHTEAFF.

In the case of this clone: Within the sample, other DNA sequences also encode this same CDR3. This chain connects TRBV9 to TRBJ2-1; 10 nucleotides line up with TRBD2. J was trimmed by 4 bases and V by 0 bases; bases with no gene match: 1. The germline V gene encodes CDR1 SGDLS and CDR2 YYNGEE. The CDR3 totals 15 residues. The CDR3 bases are TGTGCCAGCAGCGTAGGGACTAGCGGATACAATGAGCAGTTCTTC. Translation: CASSVGTSGYNEQFF.

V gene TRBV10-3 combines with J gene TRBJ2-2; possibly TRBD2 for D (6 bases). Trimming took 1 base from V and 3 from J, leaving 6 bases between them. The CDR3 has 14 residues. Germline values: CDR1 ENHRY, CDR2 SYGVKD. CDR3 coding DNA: TGTGCCATCAGTGAGTGGGACTACACCGGGGAGCTGTTTTTT. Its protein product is CAISEWDYTGELFF.

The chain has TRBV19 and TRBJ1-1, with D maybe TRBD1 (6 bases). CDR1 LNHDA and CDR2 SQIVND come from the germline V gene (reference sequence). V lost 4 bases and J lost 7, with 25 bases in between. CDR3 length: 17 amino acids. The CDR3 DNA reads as TGTGCCAGTAGTACAGCCCCCGGGCCAGGGGTGGAAAATGAAGCTTTCTTT. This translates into CASSTAPGPGVENEAFF.

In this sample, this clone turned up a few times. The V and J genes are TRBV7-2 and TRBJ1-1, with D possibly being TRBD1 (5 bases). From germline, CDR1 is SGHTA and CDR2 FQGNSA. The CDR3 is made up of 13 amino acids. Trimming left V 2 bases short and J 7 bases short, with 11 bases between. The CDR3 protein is CASSLQGGDEAFF. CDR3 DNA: TGTGCCAGCAGCTTACAGGGAGGGGATGAAGCTTTCTTT.

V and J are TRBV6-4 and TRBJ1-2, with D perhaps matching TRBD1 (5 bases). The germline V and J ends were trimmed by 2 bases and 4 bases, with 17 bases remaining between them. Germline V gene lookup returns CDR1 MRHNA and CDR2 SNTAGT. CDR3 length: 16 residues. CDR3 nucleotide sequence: TGTGCCAGCAGTGACCCCAAGCCGGGACTCACCTATGGCTACACCTTC. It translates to CASSDPKPGLTYGYTF.

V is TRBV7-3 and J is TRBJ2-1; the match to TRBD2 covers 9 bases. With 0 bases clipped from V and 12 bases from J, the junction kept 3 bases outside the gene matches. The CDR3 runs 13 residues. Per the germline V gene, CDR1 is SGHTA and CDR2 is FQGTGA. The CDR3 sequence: CASSLTPSGAQFF. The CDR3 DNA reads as TGTGCCAGCAGCTTAACTCCTAGCGGGGCGCAGTTCTTC. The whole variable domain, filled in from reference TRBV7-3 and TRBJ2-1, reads GAGVSQTPSNKVTEKGKYVELRCDPISGHTALYWYRQSLGQGPEFLIYFQGTGAADDSGLPNDRFFAVRPEGSVSTLKIQRTERGDSAVYLCASSLTPSGAQFFGPGTRLTVL.

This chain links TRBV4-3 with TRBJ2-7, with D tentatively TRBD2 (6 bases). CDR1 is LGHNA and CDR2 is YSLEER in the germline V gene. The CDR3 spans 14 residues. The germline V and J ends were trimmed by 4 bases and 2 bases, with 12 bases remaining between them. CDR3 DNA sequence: TGCGCCAGCAGCCCCGGGACTGGCGCCTACGAGCAGTACTTC. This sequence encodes CASSPGTGAYEQYF.

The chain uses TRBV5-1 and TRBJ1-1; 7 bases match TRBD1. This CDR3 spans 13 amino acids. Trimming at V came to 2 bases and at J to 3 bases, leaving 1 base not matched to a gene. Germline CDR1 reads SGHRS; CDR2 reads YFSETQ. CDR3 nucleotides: TGCGCCAGCAGCTTTGACAGGGACACTGAAGCTTTCTTT. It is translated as CASSFDRDTEAFF.

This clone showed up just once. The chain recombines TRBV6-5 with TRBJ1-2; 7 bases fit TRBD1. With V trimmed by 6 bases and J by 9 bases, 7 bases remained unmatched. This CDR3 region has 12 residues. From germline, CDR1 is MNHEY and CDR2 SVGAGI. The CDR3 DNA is TGTGCCAGCAGCCCCGAGGACAGGAGCTACACCTTC. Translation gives CASSPEDRSYTF.